This T cell receptor (beta chain) was captured in a study of blood T cell repertoires in COVID-19. There are a few counts of this clone. Germline trimming cut 6 bases from V and 1 base from J; bases unmatched to any gene: 5. The CDR3 length is 14 residues. Germline lookup yields CDR1 MNHEY and CDR2 SVGAGI. Per the original methods: For nucleated cells, counts were estimated from reference gene primer amplification. Measured with immunoSEQ multiplex PCR; TCRdb has only the in-frame clones, and not every one. Clonal size and the V and J genes are those of that table, whereas D and trimming came from the DNA. Found here are 200,000 to 250,000 clones, 85% to 90% of them singletons; the top ten hold more than 2.5%.

Source material: peripheral blood. This sequence was found in a man aged 55 to 69 with acute or convalescent COVID-19. The rearrangement links TRBV6-5 to TRBJ2-5; 7 bases match TRBD1. The CDR3 DNA follows: TGTGCCAGCAGAATGAGGGGGCTCCAAGAGACCCAGTACTTC. Translating it yields CASRMRGLQETQYF.